Listed here are 27 T cell receptor beta chains from one sample, sequenced in a study of graft-versus-host responses after intestinal transplantation. What these receptors recognize is not known. Assay: immunoSEQ multiplex PCR; the TCRdb copy retains only in-frame clones and omits some. The data show more than 40,000 clones, about 95% seen once. The input for sequencing was unstimulated CD8+ T cells sorted from spleen or lymph node cells, taken before transplant. The receptors here all came from a human donor who was the organ donor for an intestinal transplant.

The chain uses TRBV2 and TRBJ1-2; no definite D call. Germline CDR1 SNHLY, CDR2 FYNNEI. This CDR3 has 12 residues. Trimming cost V 3 bases and J 2 bases, with 4 bases left between them. CDR3 amino acids: CASSDRNYGYTF. The CDR3 DNA follows: TGTGCCAGCAGTGATCGGAACTATGGCTACACCTTC.

The CDR3 DNA reads TGTGCCAGCAGCTATGCGACAGGGGGGAATCAGCCCCAGCATTTT. Encoded protein: CASSYATGGNQPQHF. The genes are TRBV21-1 and TRBJ1-5; the table's D call, TRBD1, has no DNA check behind it. TRBV21-1 is annotated as a pseudogene. The CDR3 sequence is 15 residues long.

The V gene is TRBV5-1, the J gene TRBJ2-7; possible D gene TRBD1, 6 bases. Deletions cut 0 bases from V and 2 bases from J, with 12 bases between. This CDR3 is built from 15 residues. Per germline, CDR1 SGHRS and CDR2 YFSETQ. This CDR3 reads CASSLGGTGTYEQYF. Written as DNA, the CDR3 is TGCGCCAGCAGCTTGGGGGGCACAGGGACCTACGAGCAGTACTTC.

In this sample, this clone turned up a few times. The chain links TRBV28 to TRBJ1-1, with D unclear. V was clipped by 10 bases and J by 4 bases, with 13 bases between them. CDR3 length: 12 amino acids. Germline CDR1 is MDHEN and CDR2 is SYDVKM. CDR3 loop: CATVREPTEAFF. CDR3 in DNA: TGTGCCACCGTACGTGAGCCCACTGAAGCTTTCTTT.

This sequence joins TRBV7-9 and TRBJ2-1; D call uncertain. Trimming removed 8 bases at V and 3 bases at J, with 5 bases between. This CDR3 region has 11 residues. Germline V gene lookup returns CDR1 SEHNR and CDR2 FQNEAQ (reference sequence). The CDR3 loop reads CASGVYNEQFF. The CDR3 DNA reads as TGTGCCAGCGGGGTCTACAATGAGCAGTTCTTC.

The J gene is TRBJ1-4, the V gene TRBV9; a possible D gene is TRBD1 (6 bases). Germline V gene sequence: CDR1 SGDLS, CDR2 YYNGEE. V lost 0 bases and J 7 bases, leaving 13 bases between the germline ends. CDR3 length: 15 residues. CDR3 residues: CASSVGGGTREKLFF. The CDR3 DNA reads as TGTGCCAGCAGCGTAGGAGGGGGTACTCGTGAAAAACTGTTTTTT.

The chain combines TRBV15 with TRBJ2-7; unclear D gene. Between the trimmed V and J ends, which lost 5 bases and 6 bases, there was a span of 17 bases. The germline CDR1 and CDR2 sequences are LNHNV and YYDKDF (reference sequence). The CDR3 is 14 amino acids. The CDR3 region has the DNA TGTGCCACCAGCGGCGTAGGGTCTGTCTCCGAGCAGTACTTC. Amino acid sequence: CATSGVGSVSEQYF. Looking up the rest from reference TRBV15 and TRBJ2-7 gives the full variable domain: DAMVIQNPRYQVTQFGKPVTLSCSQTLNHNVMYWYQQKSSQAPKLLFHYYDKDFNNEADTPDNFQSRRPNTSFCFLDIRSPGLGDTAMYLCATSGVGSVSEQYFGPGTRLTVT.

This clone was found once. The chain carries TRBV6-6 and TRBJ1-2; TRBD1 matches at 8 bases. Looked up from germline, CDR1 is MNHNY and CDR2 is SVGAGI (reference sequence). Trimming cost V 10 bases and J 5 bases; bases outside gene matches: 6. This CDR3 is built from 12 residues. Here the CDR3 reads CATRTGGYGYTF. The CDR3 region has the DNA TGTGCCACCCGAACAGGGGGATATGGCTACACCTTC.

This clone was recorded a few times. The chain couples TRBV9 to TRBJ2-5; the match to TRBD2 covers 7 bases. The germline V gene encodes CDR1 SGDLS and CDR2 YYNGEE. J lost 4 bases, V lost 2 bases, and 2 bases had no gene match. This CDR3 is built from 13 residues. Here the CDR3 reads CASSVGGIETQYF. CDR3 nucleotides: TGTGCCAGCAGCGTGGGGGGGATAGAGACCCAGTACTTC.

The chain recombines TRBV30 with TRBJ1-1; D is undetermined. This CDR3 spans 13 amino acids. Germline V lookup: CDR1 GTSNPN, CDR2 SVGIG (reference sequence). Trimming took 1 base from V and 1 from J, leaving 7 bases between them. The CDR3 DNA reads as TGTGCCTGGAGTGGAGACGGGAACACTGAAGCTTTCTTT. Protein product: CAWSGDGNTEAFF.

The CDR3 nucleotides are TGTGCCAGCAGCGTAGCTACGGGGGGGGCTAGCACAGATACGCAGTATTTT. Protein: CASSVATGGASTDTQYF. The rearrangement uses TRBV9 and TRBJ2-3, with TRBD2 identical over 8 bases. The CDR3 sequence is 17 residues long. CDR1 and CDR2 from the germline V gene are SGDLS and YYNGEE. V dropped 0 bases and J dropped 0; count of bases not matched to a gene: 6.

The chain couples TRBV7-9 to TRBJ2-3; 15 bases map to TRBD2. V shed 5 bases, J shed 5 bases, and the junction held 11 bases outside the gene matches. CDR3 length: 18 amino acids. CDR1 is SEHNR, CDR2 FQNEAQ, per germline (reference sequence). DNA for the CDR3: TGTGCCAGCAGCATCGGACTAGCGGGGGGGTCTGAGATAGATACGCAGTATTTT. Protein: CASSIGLAGGSEIDTQYF.

The sample holds one count of this clone. The rearrangement uses TRBV4-2 and TRBJ2-5; 11 bases are shared with TRBD1. Germline V lookup: CDR1 LGHNA, CDR2 YNFKEQ. The CDR3 runs 14 residues. Trimming took 4 bases from V and 11 from J; bases not matched to a gene: 9. CDR3 in DNA: TGTGCCAGCAGCCCCGGGACAGGGGGATTTGAGCAGTACTTC. Protein sequence: CASSPGTGGFEQYF.

This clone was seen only once. The rearrangement links TRBV6-5 to TRBJ2-5, with D possibly being TRBD1 or TRBD2 (5 bases each). Germline-derived CDR1 and CDR2 are MNHEY and SVGAGI. This CDR3 has 14 amino acids. V lost 4 bases and J lost 1, with 10 bases in between. The CDR3 bases are TGTGCCAGCAGTTCCCTGGGGGTCCAAGAGACCCAGTACTTC. Its translation: CASSSLGVQETQYF.

The chain couples TRBV27 to TRBJ2-3; D is unresolved. This CDR3 has 15 amino acids. Germline-derived CDR1 and CDR2 are MNHEY and SMNVEV (reference sequence). V lost 2 bases to trimming and J lost 6 bases, with 15 bases between them. CDR3 DNA sequence: TGTGCCAGCAGTTTAACAGCGTCGCCTCCTGATACGCAGTATTTT. It is translated as CASSLTASPPDTQYF.

The V gene is TRBV29-1, the J gene TRBJ1-2; 7 bases are a match to TRBD1. Germline lookup yields CDR1 SQVTM and CDR2 ANQGSEA. This CDR3 is built from 10 residues. With 3 bases clipped from V and 8 bases from J, the junction kept 0 bases outside the gene matches. The CDR3 DNA reads as TGCAGCGTTGAGGACAGGGGCTACACCTTC. This encodes CSVEDRGYTF.

This rearrangement joins TRBV19 to TRBJ2-2; D gene uncertain. The V and J ends lost 5 bases and 1 base respectively, with 11 bases between them. The germline gives CDR1 LNHDA, CDR2 SQIVND (reference sequence). The CDR3 spans 15 residues. This chain's CDR3 is CASSSHRKNTGELFF. The CDR3 coding sequence is TGTGCCAGTAGTTCCCACAGAAAGAACACCGGGGAGCTGTTTTTT. The full variable domain, rest sourced from reference TRBV19 and TRBJ2-2, is DGGITQSPKYLFRKEGQNVTLSCEQNLNHDAMYWYRQDPGQGLRLIYYSQIVNDFQKGDIAEGYSVSREKKESFPLTVTSAQKNPTAFYLCASSSHRKNTGELFFGEGSRLTVL.

The chain uses TRBV11-2 and TRBJ2-7; D ambiguous. Germline CDR1 and CDR2: SGHAT and FQNNGV. CDR3 size: 11 residues. V lost 5 bases and J 9 bases, leaving 11 bases between the germline ends. The CDR3 nucleotides are TGTGCCAGCAGCCAATGGCAAGGGCAGTACTTC. The encoded protein is CASSQWQGQYF.

The chain links TRBV2 to TRBJ1-5; TRBD1 might be the D (5 bases). V lost 3 bases, J lost 3 bases, and 12 bases lay in between. Per germline, CDR1 SNHLY and CDR2 FYNNEI. This CDR3 contains 15 residues. The CDR3 nucleotides read TGTGCCAGCAGTGAGGTAGGGGCACTCAATCAGCCCCAGCATTTT. Translating it yields CASSEVGALNQPQHF.

The J gene is TRBJ2-7, the V gene TRBV10-3, with TRBD1 identical over 11 bases. Germline V gives CDR1 ENHRY, CDR2 SYGVKD. Unmatched junction bases numbered 16, after V lost 4 bases and J lost 2 bases. The CDR3 totals 19 residues. CDR3 sequence: CAISGRDPPDRGHPYEQYF. CDR3 DNA sequence: TGTGCCATCAGTGGACGGGACCCGCCGGACAGGGGGCATCCCTACGAGCAGTACTTC.

The chain couples TRBV11-2 to TRBJ1-1, with 8 bases matching TRBD1. The CDR3 extends over 15 amino acids. V lost 5 bases and J lost 7; bases outside the gene matches: 12. Germline V gives CDR1 SGHAT, CDR2 FQNNGV. CDR3 sequence: CASSGRTGFIVEAFF. For the CDR3, the DNA is TGTGCCAGCAGCGGCAGGACAGGGTTTATTGTTGAAGCTTTCTTT.

The chain carries TRBV27 and TRBJ1-4; possible D gene TRBD1, 5 bases. V was shortened by 6 bases and J by 7 bases, with 18 bases between the two germline ends. The length of the CDR3 is 15 residues. Germline values: CDR1 MNHEY, CDR2 SMNVEV (reference sequence). For the CDR3, the DNA is TGTGCCAGCAGCCTCGGGCCAGCTGGGGGTGAAAAACTGTTTTTT. Its protein product is CASSLGPAGGEKLFF.

CDR3 sequence reads: CSVDRPETQYF. The CDR3 coding sequence is TGCAGCGTGGACAGGCCAGAGACCCAGTACTTC. The rearrangement links TRBV29-1 to TRBJ2-5, with 7 bases fitting TRBD1. The CDR3 length is 11 residues. V gave up 6 bases and J gave up 4 bases; unmatched junction bases: 2. In germline, CDR1 is SQVTM, CDR2 ANQGSEA.

The chain carries TRBV18 and TRBJ1-2; D is ambiguous. Per the germline V gene, CDR1 is KGHSH and CDR2 is LQKENI. The CDR3 sequence is 14 residues long. Between the trimmed V and J ends, which lost 6 bases and 0 bases, there was a span of 11 bases. The CDR3 is CASSPASTNYGYTF. The CDR3 region has the DNA TGTGCCAGCTCCCCGGCTAGTACTAACTATGGCTACACCTTC.

Comments on this clone: Other DNA sequences in this sample translate to the same CDR3. V and J are TRBV6-5 and TRBJ2-3; 9 bases map to TRBD1. V dropped 2 bases and J dropped 3; count of bases not matched to a gene: 0. The CDR3 is 14 residues long. From germline, CDR1 is MNHEY and CDR2 SVGAGI. For the CDR3, the DNA is TGTGCCAGCAGTTACGGGACAGGGACAGATACGCAGTATTTT. Its protein product is CASSYGTGTDTQYF.

The chain employs TRBV27 and TRBJ2-7; 8 nucleotides align to TRBD1. CDR3 size: 15 residues. Per germline, CDR1 MNHEY and CDR2 SMNVEV (reference sequence). V gave up 2 bases and J gave up 1 base; unmatched junction bases: 4. CDR3 sequence: CASSLQGAGSYEQYF. The CDR3 DNA reads TGTGCCAGCAGTTTACAGGGGGCCGGGTCCTACGAGCAGTACTTC.

This chain's CDR3 is CASSLRGAYNEQFF. CDR3 in DNA: TGTGCCAGCAGTTTGCGGGGGGCCTACAATGAGCAGTTCTTC. The rearrangement links TRBV28 to TRBJ2-1, with TRBD2 matching over 8 bases. Germline assignment: CDR1 MDHEN and CDR2 SYDVKM. V gave up 3 bases and J gave up 2 bases; unmatched junction bases: 0. The CDR3 consists of 14 residues.